This T cell receptor (beta chain) was obtained from a study of human T cells and chemical hapten exposure. Study-wide context: Patch testing placed 0.01% DPC on the upper back, with readings at 6 days.

Germline CDR1 SNHLY, CDR2 FYNNEI. V was clipped by 6 bases and J by 4 bases; unmatched bases: 9. There are 15 residues in the CDR3. Study-wide points: Expanded TCRs clustered into significantly more large CDR3 similarity groups than controls, the analysis revealed.

Documented time point: pre-sensitization, week 0. This sample's treatment: therapeutic diphenylcyclopropenone sensitization with weekly scalp DPC. TCRdb re-called the RACE reads through MiXCR, storing one row per CDR3 protein. The sample shows more than 70,000 distinct CDR3 sequences, 8.5% of them seen only once. As to this clonotype: What it binds is unknown.

The chain recombines TRBV2 with TRBJ1-2; 9 positions agree with TRBD1. The sequence derives from a man aged 40-49 years with alopecia areata. Some clones in this sample may be carry-over from other donors' samples. This sample comprised whole blood, obtained in connection with sensitization to the hapten diphenylcyclopropenone (DPC). CDR3 nucleotide sequence: TGTGCCAGCAGGCCACAGGGGGCGCGGAGCTATGGCTACACCTTC. This codes for CASRPQGARSYGYTF.